This T cell receptor beta chain was found in a study of early T cells in non-severe SARS-CoV-2 infection. Study details: Sequencing used unsorted whole-blood bulk RNA, so chains lack pairing.

This clonotype was seen repeatedly, ten times or more. Individual cDNA molecules received unique molecular identifiers during library preparation. TCRdb called the 5' RACE reads again in MiXCR, with one record for every CDR3 protein. Of tens of thousands of distinct CDR3 sequences detected, 5.8% appear once; the ten largest clones hold less than 8.5%. Trimming removed 1 base at V and 1 base at J, with 11 bases between. Germline CDR1 is SGHRS and CDR2 is YFSETQ. The CDR3 spans 15 residues. Sequenced material: whole blood. The origin of this receptor is an adult who was a healthcare worker with PCR-confirmed SARS-CoV-2 infection or an uninfected control (not recorded which). The chain uses TRBV5-1 and TRBJ1-2; the D gene is possibly TRBD1 (6 bases). CDR3 sequence reads: CASSLFGGNNYGYTF. The DNA of the CDR3 is TGCGCCAGCAGCTTGTTTGGGGGCAATAACTATGGCTACACCTTC. The variable domain in full, with the rest retrieved from reference TRBV5-1 and TRBJ1-2, is KAGVTQTPRYLIKTRGQQVTLSCSPISGHRSVSWYQQTPGQGLQFLFEYFSETQRNKGNFPGRFSGRQFSNSRSEMNVSTLELGDSALYLCASSLFGGNNYGYTFGSGTRLTVV.